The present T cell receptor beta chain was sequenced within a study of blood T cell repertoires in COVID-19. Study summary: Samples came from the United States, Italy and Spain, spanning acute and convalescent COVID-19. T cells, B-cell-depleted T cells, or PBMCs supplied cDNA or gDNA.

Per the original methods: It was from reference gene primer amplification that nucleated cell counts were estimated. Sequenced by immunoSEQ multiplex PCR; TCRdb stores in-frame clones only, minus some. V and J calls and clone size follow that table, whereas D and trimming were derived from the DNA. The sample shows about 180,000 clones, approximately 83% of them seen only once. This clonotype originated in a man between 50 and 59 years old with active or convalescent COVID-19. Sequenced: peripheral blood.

The CDR3 coding sequence is TGTGCCAGCAGCCAAGAAACGGTGAACACTGAAGCTTTCTTT. Protein product: CASSQETVNTEAFF. The chain couples TRBV4-2 to TRBJ1-1; D uncertain. The germline CDR1 and CDR2 sequences are LGHNA and YNFKEQ. The V end was cut by 0 bases, the J end by 0 bases, with 5 bases between. This CDR3 spans 14 amino acids.